The rows below give T cell receptor beta chains drawn from one sample of a study of T cell responses to AZD1222 COVID-19 vaccine. Assay: immunoSEQ multiplex PCR; the TCRdb copy retains only in-frame clones and omits some. Here the sample spans more than 85,000 clones, around nine tenths being singletons. The input for sequencing was peripheral blood, taken on day 0 of AZD1222 vaccination. The receptor source for this set is an adult in good health. Each CDR3 is given with its conserved first and last residue. A D gene is named only where the DNA matches it firmly. Only some rows state a clone size, as once, few, many or a class for expanded clones.

v_gene	abundance	d_gene	j_gene	CDR3aa	CDR3nt
TRBV7-3	.	.	TRBJ1-2	CASSFDGGRNYGYTF	TGTGCCAGCAGCTTCGACGGGGGACGTAACTATGGCTACACCTTC
TRBV29-1	.	.	TRBJ2-2	CSGRTEPSGELFF	TGCAGCGGGAGGACAGAACCCTCCGGGGAGCTGTTTTTT
TRBV11-2	once	.	TRBJ2-2	CASRHRGGTENTGELFF	TGTGCCAGCAGACACAGGGGGGGGACAGAGAACACCGGGGAGCTGTTTTTT
TRBV30	once	.	TRBJ2-5	CAWSVLWQGTSFLETQYF	TGTGCCTGGAGTGTACTGTGGCAGGGAACTTCTTTTTTGGAGACCCAGTACTTC
TRBV28	.	.	TRBJ2-2	CASSSFGSVFTGELFF	TGTGCCAGCAGTTCGTTCGGCAGCGTTTTTACCGGGGAGCTGTTTTTT
TRBV9	.	.	TRBJ1-1	CASTPNLWQDTEAFF	TGTGCCAGCACGCCAAATCTTTGGCAGGACACTGAAGCTTTCTTT
TRBV5-1	.	TRBD1	TRBJ1-2	CASSLTGGVGYGYTF	TGCGCCAGCAGCCTTACAGGGGGCGTCGGCTATGGCTACACCTTC
TRBV6-9	.	.	TRBJ2-5	CASSFRETQYF	TGTGCCAGCAGTTTCAGGGAGACCCAGTACTTC
TRBV12-3/TRBV12-4	.	.	TRBJ2-7	CASSPSGGREQYF	TGTGCCAGCAGTCCCAGCGGCGGTCGCGAGCAGTACTTC
TRBV15	.	TRBD1	TRBJ1-1	CAASPGQGEGEAFF	TGTGCCGCCTCCCCCGGACAGGGGGAGGGTGAAGCTTTCTTT
TRBV3-1/TRBV3-2	.	.	TRBJ1-5	CASSQFSGGDGGNQPQHF	TGTGCCAGCAGCCAATTTTCAGGAGGGGATGGAGGCAATCAGCCCCAGCATTTT
TRBV10-3	.	.	TRBJ1-2	CAISETKGRYGYTF	TGTGCCATCAGTGAAACAAAGGGTCGCTATGGCTACACCTTC